The sequence of this T cell receptor (beta chain) was determined in a study of CXCR3-negative and CXCR3-positive naive CD8 T cells (dated by TCRdb to the late 2010s). In terms of the full investigation: In total, some 130 million TRB reads were obtained, or roughly 1.5 +/- 0.3 million reads per library. For the TRBV-TRBJ cluster analysis, the naive subsets came from roughly 5 donors, while the memory cells came from 3 donors. The diversity and physicochemical repertoire analyses included 11 donors pooled from two independent experiments. Results the study describes overall, beyond this receptor: CXCR3 expression partially decreased after cryopreservation, so most assays used freshly isolated PBMCs. Because surface CD5, which is linked to self-reactivity in mice, was comparable between the naive subsets, TCR interaction strength was also inferred from TRB CDR3 physicochemical properties. Similar TRBV-TRBJ usage was shown by naive CXCR3-negative and CXCR3-positive cells from the same donor, whereas distinct patterns were shown by memory cells. Both naive subsets had comparably high repertoire diversity, while memory CD8+ T cells had much lower repertoire diversity.

Concerning this clonotype: The antigen it recognizes is unknown.

Sequencing was performed on a NextSeq 550. The Human TCR Profiling Kit (MiLaboratory) was used to prepare UMI-labeled 5' RACE TRB cDNA libraries. cDNA synthesis used the entire amount of extracted RNA, and PCR amplification then used the entire amount of cDNA produced. Libraries were prepared in parallel with an identical number of PCR cycles. For the original study's pipeline: With a requirement of at least two reads per UMI, MIGEC and MiXCR extracted about 50,000 +/- 10,000 unique UMI-labeled TRB cDNA molecules per library. On average, each library contained about 40,000 +/- 10,000 functional in-frame TRB CDR3 nucleotide clonotypes without stop codons. After downsampling to 5000 UMI-labeled TRB molecules per sample, diversity metrics such as normalized Shannon-Wiener and Chao1 were calculated in VDJtools. VDJtools was used to calculate clonotype-size-weighted physicochemical properties of the central five CDR3 residues, namely interaction energy, strength, volume and Kidera factor 4. The reads underwent TCRdb reprocessing, giving one record for each CDR3 protein sequence and no DNA. The authors' filters were not applied to this entry. The sample table gives 45,000 or so distinct CDR3 sequences. In total, the top ten clones hold about 10% of the sample.

Each CD8+ T cell subset was flow-sorted in triplicate, and 300,000 or so cells per subset were placed directly into RLT lysis buffer. Peripheral blood mononuclear cells were isolated from buffy coats by standard density gradient centrifugation. Total RNA was extracted from sorted cells using an RNeasy Mini Kit. From the cysteine up to the phenylalanine, the CDR3 has a length of 15 residues. The nucleotide record is missing. The germline V gene provides CDR1 SGHDN and CDR2 FVKESK. This sequence uses TRBV14 and TRBJ1-2. The material sequenced was memory CD8+ T cells from blood. The intended sense of this specimen's cell subset or site label: conventional CD8+ memory T cells (TMEM), sorted as controls. The sequence was collected from a human donor in good health. Some clones in this sample may be carry-over from other donors' samples. The CDR3 in this case is CASSQDRGPYYGYTF.